The T cell receptor beta chain described here comes from a study of blood T cell repertoires in COVID-19. The wider study: Sources were T cells, B-cell-depleted T cells, or PBMCs; the material itself was cDNA or gDNA.

Original processing methods: Using reference gene primer amplification, nucleated cell counts were estimated. TCRdb's copy holds only in-frame clones and misses some; the assay was immunoSEQ multiplex PCR. The D gene and trimming were derived from the DNA, and the V and J assignments and clone size from that table. The data contain about 69,000 clones, approximately 86% of them singletons. The V gene's germline CDR1 is DFQATT and CDR2 SNEGSKA (reference sequence). The CDR3 totals 15 residues. The V and J ends lost 3 bases and 4 bases, in that order; junction bases with no gene match: 5. This receptor was obtained from a man in his forties or fifties with COVID-19, enrolled during active disease. The genes are TRBV20-1 and TRBJ2-1; the match to TRBD2 covers 11 bases. What was sequenced was peripheral blood. This CDR3 reads CSASEPSGGYNEQFF. The CDR3 coding sequence is TGCAGTGCTAGTGAACCTAGCGGGGGGTACAATGAGCAGTTCTTC.